The sequence of this T cell receptor beta chain was determined in a study of blood T cell repertoires in COVID-19. In the study overall: In each case, the material was cDNA or gDNA derived from T cells, B-cell-depleted T cells, or PBMCs.

Patients at the Seattle site were enrolled during active infection and followed longitudinally. Looked up from germline, CDR1 is SEHNR and CDR2 is FQNEAQ (reference sequence). This CDR3 has 15 residues. Trimming at V came to 1 base and at J to 8 bases, leaving 6 bases not matched to a gene. Under the authors' procedure: Nucleated cell number was recorded as an estimate derived from reference gene primer amplification. The data were produced by immunoSEQ multiplex PCR, yet TCRdb's version contains in-frame clones alone and is incomplete. V and J calls and clone size come straight from that table; D and trimming were deduced from the DNA. The sample lists roughly 200,000 clones, 70% to 85% occurring once.

The clonotype originates from a woman of 80 years or more with COVID-19, enrolled during active disease. The material sequenced was peripheral blood. J is TRBJ1-4 and V is TRBV7-9; 8 bases are a match to TRBD1. The CDR3 spells CASSLGGQGPEKLFF. The CDR3 DNA follows: TGTGCCAGCAGCTTAGGAGGACAGGGACCGGAAAAACTGTTTTTT.